This T cell receptor (beta chain) was documented in a study of cytomegalovirus exposure and HLA in healthy donors. Study-wide context: Earlier, some 200 million T cells were analyzed, and more than 100 million unique TCR beta sequences were found among them.

Findings of the study overall: Across donors, presence/absence analyses took sequencing depth to be roughly uniform. Some V segments, including TRBV6-2 and TRBV6-3, were excluded as indistinguishable.

The PCR was carried out with 60 Vbeta primers and 13 Jbeta primers. Generated by immunoSEQ multiplex PCR, the TCRdb table keeps only in-frame clones and is missing some. The table lists about 140,000 clones, about 84% of them singletons, with 3% to 4% in the top ten. About this clone itself: What it binds is unknown.

The CDR3 has 15 residues. Germline lookup yields CDR1 KGHSH and CDR2 LQKENI. Trimming cost V 1 base and J 2 bases, with 11 bases left between them. Healthy bone marrow donors supplied every sample. This sequence joins TRBV18 and TRBJ1-2; D not certain. The TCR originated in a male donor in good health and CMV-seronegative. The specimen sequenced was PBMCs. Here the CDR3 reads CASSPQKHPNYGYTF. The DNA of the CDR3 is TGTGCCAGCTCACCACAAAAACATCCCAACTATGGCTACACCTTC.